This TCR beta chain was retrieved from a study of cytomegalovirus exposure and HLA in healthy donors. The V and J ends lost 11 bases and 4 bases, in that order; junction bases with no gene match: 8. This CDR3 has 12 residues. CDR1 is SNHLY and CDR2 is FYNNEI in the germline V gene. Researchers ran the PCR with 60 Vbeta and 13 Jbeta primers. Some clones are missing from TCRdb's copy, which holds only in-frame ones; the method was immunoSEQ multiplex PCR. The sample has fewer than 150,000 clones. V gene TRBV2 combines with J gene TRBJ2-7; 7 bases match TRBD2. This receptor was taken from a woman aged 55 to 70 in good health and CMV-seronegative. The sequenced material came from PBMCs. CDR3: CAGGGGVYEQYF. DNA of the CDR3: TGTGCCGGTGGGGGAGGGGTTTACGAGCAGTACTTC.